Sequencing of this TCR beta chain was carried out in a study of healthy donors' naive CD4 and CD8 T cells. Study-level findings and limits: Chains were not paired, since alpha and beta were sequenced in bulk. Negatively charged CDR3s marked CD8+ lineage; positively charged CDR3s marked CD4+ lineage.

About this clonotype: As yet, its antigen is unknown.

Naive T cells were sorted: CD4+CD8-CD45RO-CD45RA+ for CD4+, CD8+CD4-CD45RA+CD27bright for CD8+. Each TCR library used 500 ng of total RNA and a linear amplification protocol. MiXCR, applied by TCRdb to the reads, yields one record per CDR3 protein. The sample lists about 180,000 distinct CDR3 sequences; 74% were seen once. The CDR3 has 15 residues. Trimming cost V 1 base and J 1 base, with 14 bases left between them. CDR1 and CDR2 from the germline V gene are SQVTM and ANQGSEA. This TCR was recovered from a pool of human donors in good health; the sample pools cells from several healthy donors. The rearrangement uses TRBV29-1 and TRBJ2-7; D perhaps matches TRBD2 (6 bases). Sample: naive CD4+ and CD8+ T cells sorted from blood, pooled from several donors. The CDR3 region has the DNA TGCAGCGTTGAAGCACCGAGGGCGGGGTCCTACGAGCAGTACTTC. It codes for CSVEAPRAGSYEQYF.